This T cell receptor (beta chain) is from a study of T cell responses to AZD1222 COVID-19 vaccine. Study results and limitations: Samples come after the peak T cell response, not at day 14. The study found Spike-specific TCR breadth and depth rose after two AZD1222 doses.

Points on this clone: The target antigen is unknown.

Repertoires were generated with immunoSEQ multiplex PCR, while TCRdb's copy carries only in-frame clones and drops some. The sample has about 19,000 clones; roughly 76% are singletons. Analysis merged second doses at about 4 or about 12 weeks. The germline gives CDR1 SGHTA, CDR2 FQGTGA. The V and J ends lost 2 bases and 6 bases, in that order; junction bases with no gene match: 6. The CDR3 has 14 residues. V and J are TRBV7-3 and TRBJ2-7; 8 bases match TRBD2. The source material was peripheral blood, sampled 28 days after the second AZD1222 dose. This TCR was sampled from an adult who received the AZD1222 COVID-19 vaccine. CDR3 DNA: TGTGCCAGCAGCTTATTAGGACTAGCAACCGAGCAGTACTTC. The encoded protein is CASSLLGLATEQYF.